Below are 21 T cell receptor beta chains sequenced from a single sample in a study of blood T cell repertoires in COVID-19. Clones were sequenced by immunoSEQ multiplex PCR, and TCRdb holds only the in-frame ones, with some missing. Among around 270,000 clones listed, 75% to 90% were seen once. The sequenced sample consisted of peripheral blood. The receptor source for this set is a man between 25 and 39 years old with active or convalescent COVID-19.

This sequence joins TRBV11-3 and TRBJ1-3; D gene uncertain. CDR3 length: 14 amino acids. Per the germline V gene, CDR1 is SGHNT and CDR2 is YENEEA. V lost 2 bases to trimming and J lost 0 bases, with 5 bases between them. This CDR3 reads CASSLSHSGNTIYF. In nucleotides, the CDR3 is TGTGCCAGCAGCTTAAGCCACTCTGGAAACACCATATATTTT.

The chain is built from TRBV13 and TRBJ1-1; D is unresolved. CDR1 and CDR2 from the germline V gene are PRHDT and FYEKMQ (reference sequence). V gave up 0 bases and J gave up 3 bases, with 8 bases separating them. The CDR3 is made up of 14 amino acids. CDR3 sequence: CASSLGAAYTEAFF. The CDR3 coding sequence is TGTGCCAGCAGCTTAGGGGCCGCTTACACTGAAGCTTTCTTT.

This chain joins TRBV6-5 and TRBJ1-2; TRBD1 matches at 7 bases. This CDR3 is 14 amino acids long. Germline V gene lookup returns CDR1 MNHEY and CDR2 SVGAGI. V lost 2 bases to trimming and J lost 8 bases; unmatched junction nucleotides: 8. This CDR3 is CASSYIQGFQGYTF. CDR3 sequence (DNA): TGTGCCAGCAGTTACATACAGGGGTTCCAGGGCTACACCTTC.

This chain links TRBV7-8 with TRBJ2-2, with 13 bases lining up with TRBD2. CDR1 SGHVS and CDR2 FQNEAQ come from the germline V gene. V lost 5 bases and J lost 5; bases outside the gene matches: 5. The CDR3 sequence is 16 residues long. CDR3 in amino acids: CASSELAGGPTGELFF. CDR3 coding DNA: TGTGCCAGCAGCGAACTAGCGGGGGGGCCAACCGGGGAGCTGTTTTTT.

V is TRBV3-1 (or the pseudogene TRBV3-2) and J is TRBJ1-2, with a possible D match to TRBD1 (6 bases). Per germline, CDR1 LGHDT and CDR2 YNNKEL (reference sequence). V was pared by 4 bases and J by 8 bases, with 17 bases between. The CDR3 is 14 amino acids. The CDR3 sequence: CASSLSQGKGGYTF. As DNA, the CDR3 is TGTGCCAGCAGCCTAAGTCAGGGGAAAGGGGGCTACACCTTC.

The J gene is TRBJ1-1, the V gene TRBV5-8, with D perhaps TRBD1 (5 bases). This CDR3 contains 17 residues. The ends were cut back, 3 bases at V and 0 bases at J, with 18 bases in the middle. Germline values: CDR1 SGHTS, CDR2 YDEGEE. The CDR3 protein is CASSSPGLLSLNTEAFF. The CDR3 coding sequence is TGTGCCAGCAGCTCCCCGGGACTTCTCAGCCTGAACACTGAAGCTTTCTTT.

This clone came up once. The V call is TRBV7-6, the J call TRBJ2-7; maybe TRBD2 (5 bases). Germline CDR1 and CDR2: SGHVS and FNYEAQ. V was clipped by 1 base and J by 6 bases, with 19 bases between them. The CDR3 length is 16 residues. The CDR3 bases are TGTGCCAGCAGCTTAGGTTCCGGGGTGGCCCCCCCCGAGCAGTACTTC. Translated: CASSLGSGVAPPEQYF.

The rearrangement links TRBV9 to TRBJ1-2, with D unresolved. CDR3 length: 15 residues. V shed 0 bases and J shed 7 bases, with 16 bases lying between them. Germline CDR1 SGDLS, CDR2 YYNGEE. CDR3 in DNA: TGTGCCAGCAGCGTAGCTCAACCGGGAGGGAGTGGCTACACCTTC. It codes for CASSVAQPGGSGYTF.

The CDR3 region has the DNA TGTGCCAGCAGTCAGGGGGTTAGCAATCAGCCCCAGCATTTT. Translation gives CASSQGVSNQPQHF. This chain joins TRBV11-2 and TRBJ1-5, with TRBD1 identical over 7 bases. The CDR3 totals 14 residues. Germline V gives CDR1 SGHAT, CDR2 FQNNGV. V lost 6 bases and J lost 0; bases outside the gene matches: 2.

The chain joins TRBV10-3 to TRBJ1-1; 11 bases are a match to TRBD1. In germline, CDR1 is ENHRY, CDR2 SYGVKD. The CDR3 sequence is 18 residues long. With 0 bases clipped from V and 5 bases from J, the junction kept 11 bases outside the gene matches. The CDR3 protein is CAISESTPRTGGLTEAFF. CDR3 coding DNA: TGTGCCATCAGTGAGTCGACCCCTCGGACAGGGGGCTTAACTGAAGCTTTCTTT.

This clone was observed a handful of times. This rearrangement joins TRBV5-4 to TRBJ1-6; possibly TRBD1 for D (5 bases). The germline V gene has CDR1 SGHNT and CDR2 YYREEE (reference sequence). The V and J ends lost 2 bases and 6 bases respectively, with 9 bases between them. This CDR3 has 14 amino acids. The DNA for the CDR3 is TGTGCCAGCAGCTTCGGGGGTGCTAATTCACCCCTCCACTTT. It specifies CASSFGGANSPLHF.

This clone appeared a few times. The sample carries other DNA sequences with the same CDR3. The J gene is TRBJ1-1, the V gene TRBV5-1, with D possibly TRBD1 on 5 matching bases. V gave up 0 bases and J gave up 8 bases, with 5 bases separating them. Germline V CDR1 and CDR2: SGHRS, YFSETQ. The CDR3 is 11 residues long. The CDR3 coding sequence is TGCGCCAGCAGCTTGGGACAGGAAGCTTTCTTT. It codes for CASSLGQEAFF.

The chain joins TRBV20-1 to TRBJ2-1, with D tentatively TRBD2 (5 bases). There are 11 residues in the CDR3. Between the trimmed V and J ends, which lost 6 bases and 5 bases, there was a span of 8 bases. Looked up from germline, CDR1 is DFQATT and CDR2 is SNEGSKA (reference sequence). The CDR3 loop is CSAQADNEQFF. DNA for the CDR3: TGCAGTGCCCAAGCGGACAATGAGCAGTTCTTC.

The chain combines TRBV3-1 (or the pseudogene TRBV3-2) with TRBJ1-2, with a weak D call TRBD1 (5 bases). CDR1 LGHDT and CDR2 YNNKEL come from the germline V gene (reference sequence). Trimming removed 4 bases at V and 2 bases at J, with 20 bases between. The CDR3 spans 17 residues. The CDR3 DNA sequence: TGTGCCAGCAGCCGGGCCTTAGGGGCCGGCCACAACTATGGCTACACCTTC. Amino acid sequence: CASSRALGAGHNYGYTF.

On this clone itself: This CDR3 is also generated by other DNA sequences in the sample. J is TRBJ2-1 and V is TRBV7-3; D is perhaps TRBD1 (6 bases). The ends were cut back, 4 bases at V and 6 bases at J, with 7 bases in the middle. The CDR3 contains 12 residues. CDR1 and CDR2 (germline): SGHTA, FQGTGA. CDR3 protein: CASSSRGNEQFF. The CDR3 bases are TGTGCCAGCAGCTCCAGGGGCAATGAGCAGTTCTTC.

The chain has TRBV29-1 and TRBJ2-5, with D uncertain. The V gene lost 0 bases and the J gene lost 1 base, with 6 bases spanning the gap. CDR3 length: 13 amino acids. The germline gives CDR1 SQVTM, CDR2 ANQGSEA. The CDR3 loop is CSVEDRIQETQYF. The CDR3 region has the DNA TGCAGCGTTGAAGACAGAATCCAAGAGACCCAGTACTTC.

The CDR3 reads CASSLSGRGGFEQFF. CDR3 DNA sequence: TGTGCCAGCAGCTTGAGCGGCAGGGGCGGTTTTGAGCAGTTCTTC. The chain carries TRBV5-4 and TRBJ2-1, with D perhaps matching TRBD1 (6 bases). The CDR3 loop spans 15 amino acids. Germline V CDR1 and CDR2: SGHNT, YYREEE (reference sequence). The ends were cut back, 1 base at V and 9 bases at J, with 17 bases in the middle.

The chain is built from TRBV3-1 (or the pseudogene TRBV3-2) and TRBJ1-2; no clear D gene. V was clipped by 0 bases and J by 4 bases, with 21 bases between them. Germline values: CDR1 LGHDT, CDR2 YNNKEL (reference sequence). This CDR3 region has 18 residues. For the CDR3, the DNA is TGTGCCAGCAGCCAAGATCTCGTCAGTGAGGGCCGTCCCTATGGCTACACCTTC. Protein product: CASSQDLVSEGRPYGYTF.

The chain carries TRBV3-1 (or the pseudogene TRBV3-2) and TRBJ2-4; 11 bases agree with TRBD1. The CDR3 length is 16 residues. CDR1 is LGHDT and CDR2 is YNNKEL in the germline V gene (reference sequence). The junction had 2 bases not matched to a gene; V was cut back by 0 bases and J by 4 bases. The CDR3: CASSQDGTGGKNIQYF. Written as DNA, the CDR3 is TGTGCCAGCAGCCAAGATGGGACAGGGGGGAAAAACATTCAGTACTTC.

The chain couples TRBV5-1 to TRBJ2-1; D perhaps matches TRBD1 (5 bases). The V gene lost 7 bases and the J gene lost 4 bases, with 18 bases spanning the gap. This CDR3 is built from 15 residues. Germline CDR1 is SGHRS and CDR2 is YFSETQ. The CDR3 loop is CASGQGTAIYNEQFF. CDR3 DNA: TGCGCCAGCGGGCAGGGCACAGCGATATACAATGAGCAGTTCTTC.

The chain links TRBV12-3 or TRBV12-4 to TRBJ1-1, with unresolved D. V lost 3 bases, J lost 1 base, and 6 bases lay in between. CDR3 length: 13 residues. The DNA for the CDR3 is TGTGCCAGCAGTTTCCCAGGGAACACTGAAGCTTTCTTT. Amino acids: CASSFPGNTEAFF.